The 16 T cell receptor beta chains presented below share a single source sample, sequenced in a study of technical replicates of blood from a few donors (dated by TCRdb to 2015 to 2018). Library preparation used the immunoSEQ multiplex PCR assay. TCRdb stores this immuneACCESS table with in-frame sequences only. Part of the clones is absent; in the studies checked, under half of the shortfall reflects unresolved V genes, and no reason is known for the rest. Counted in this sample were tens of thousands of clones; roughly 98% of them appeared once. Together, the top ten hold around 0.15% of the sample. What was sequenced was T cells isolated from PBMCs. Source of these receptors: a human donor in good health.

The V call is TRBV5-1, the J call TRBJ1-1; D perhaps matches TRBD1 (5 bases). Trimming took 0 bases from V and 2 from J, leaving 11 bases between them. The CDR3 consists of 15 residues. CDR1 and CDR2 from the germline V gene are SGHRS and YFSETQ. The CDR3 reads CASSLGGGLNTEAFF. In DNA form, the CDR3 reads TGCGCCAGCAGCTTGGGGGGGGGACTCAACACTGAAGCTTTCTTT.

The rearrangement uses TRBV28 and TRBJ2-7; D ambiguous. The V end was cut by 6 bases, the J end by 6 bases, with 9 bases between. This CDR3 is 11 amino acids long. The germline V gene has CDR1 MDHEN and CDR2 SYDVKM. The CDR3 region has the DNA TGTGCCAGCAGCCCCCTGAGCGAGCAGTACTTC. This translates into CASSPLSEQYF.

The rearrangement links TRBV11-3 to TRBJ2-7; 7 bases map to TRBD1. Germline V lookup: CDR1 SGHNT, CDR2 YENEEA. The trim removed 3 bases at V and 2 bases at J, leaving 4 bases unmatched. This CDR3 comprises 14 residues. The DNA of the CDR3 is TGTGCCAGCAGCTTGAGACAGGGTACCTACGAGCAGTACTTC. Translated, it gives CASSLRQGTYEQYF.

This chain joins TRBV7-9 and TRBJ2-1; 7 bases agree with TRBD2. After removal of 4 bases from V and 10 bases from J, the junction contained 10 bases not matched to a gene. Germline values: CDR1 SEHNR, CDR2 FQNEAQ (reference sequence). The CDR3 sequence is 14 residues long. As DNA, the CDR3 is TGTGCCAGCAGCTCCCGGGACTACCTCTACGAGCAGTTCTTC. Its protein is CASSSRDYLYEQFF.

The chain carries TRBV6-1 and TRBJ2-3, with 7 bases fitting TRBD2. The J segment lost 10 bases and the V segment lost 0 bases, leaving 13 bases of the junction unmatched. In germline, CDR1 is MNHNS, CDR2 SASEGT. The CDR3 totals 16 residues. The CDR3 sequence: CASSEARGRAGASQYF. The CDR3 DNA follows: TGTGCCAGCAGTGAAGCGCGAGGGAGGGCGGGAGCTTCGCAGTATTTT.

The V gene is TRBV11-2, the J gene TRBJ1-1; tentatively, D is TRBD1 (6 bases). The CDR3 extends over 16 amino acids. Trimming stripped 5 bases from V and 1 base from J, with 17 bases between. Germline CDR1 SGHAT, CDR2 FQNNGV. The CDR3 sequence: CASSPRGGAGNTEAFF. For the CDR3, the DNA is TGTGCCAGCAGCCCGAGGGGGGGCGCCGGGAACACTGAAGCTTTCTTT.

The V and J genes are TRBV5-1 and TRBJ2-1; D is possibly TRBD2 (6 bases). This CDR3 region has 12 residues. Trimming shortened V by 2 bases and J by 10 bases, and 10 bases separated the two germline ends. CDR1 is SGHRS, CDR2 YFSETQ, per germline. This CDR3 reads CASSFSSGEQFF. The CDR3 DNA follows: TGCGCCAGCAGCTTCTCGAGCGGGGAGCAGTTCTTC. Combining the CDR3 with reference TRBV5-1 and TRBJ2-1 gives the whole variable domain KAGVTQTPRYLIKTRGQQVTLSCSPISGHRSVSWYQQTPGQGLQFLFEYFSETQRNKGNFPGRFSGRQFSNSRSEMNVSTLELGDSALYLCASSFSSGEQFFGPGTRLTVL.

V and J are TRBV9 and TRBJ2-7; 11 bases line up with TRBD1. The germline V gene has CDR1 SGDLS and CDR2 YYNGEE. V shed 3 bases, J shed 2 bases, and the junction held 4 bases outside the gene matches. CDR3 length equals 15 residues. The CDR3 region is CASSAGTGGPYEQYF. CDR3 coding DNA: TGTGCCAGCAGCGCCGGGACAGGGGGACCCTACGAGCAGTACTTC. Using reference TRBV9 and TRBJ2-7 for the parts outside the CDR3, the full variable domain is DSGVTQTPKHLITATGQRVTLRCSPRSGDLSVYWYQQSLDQGLQFLIQYYNGEERAKGNILERFSAQQFPDLHSELNLSSLELGDSALYFCASSAGTGGPYEQYFGPGTRLTVT.

The CDR3 nucleotides read TGTGCCAGCAGCGTAGATCAGGCCACAGATACGCAGTATTTT. Amino acid sequence: CASSVDQATDTQYF. The V call is TRBV9, the J call TRBJ2-3; D remains ambiguous. The CDR3 is 14 residues long. Germline CDR1 is SGDLS and CDR2 is YYNGEE. Trimming took 0 bases from V and 2 from J, leaving 7 bases between them.

The J gene is TRBJ2-7, the V gene TRBV11-2; maybe TRBD2 (5 bases). The V end was cut by 6 bases, the J end by 0 bases, with 21 bases between. From germline, CDR1 is SGHAT and CDR2 FQNNGV. The CDR3 is 17 amino acids. The DNA for the CDR3 is TGTGCCAGCAGAAGCGTCAGCGGCCCGAAGGGCTCCTACGAGCAGTACTTC. Protein: CASRSVSGPKGSYEQYF.

This sequence joins TRBV11-3 and TRBJ2-7, with D possibly matching TRBD1 (6 bases). The germline CDR1 and CDR2 sequences are SGHNT and YENEEA. The CDR3 sequence is 15 residues long. The V and J ends lost 6 bases and 1 base respectively, with 16 bases between them. The CDR3 sequence is CASRLNSGQSYEQYF. For the CDR3, the DNA is TGTGCCAGCAGGCTTAACTCTGGACAGTCCTACGAGCAGTACTTC.

The V and J genes are TRBV2 and TRBJ2-1, with D maybe TRBD2 (5 bases). Per the germline V gene, CDR1 is SNHLY and CDR2 is FYNNEI. Trimming took off 4 bases at V and 6 bases at J, with 10 bases between the two ends. CDR3 size: 13 residues. The CDR3 region is CASSGPLVNEQFF. CDR3 in DNA: TGTGCCAGCAGTGGACCACTAGTCAATGAGCAGTTCTTC.

This clone was picked up one time. This chain uses TRBV7-6 with TRBJ2-3, with TRBD2 matching 7 bases. Germline values: CDR1 SGHVS, CDR2 FNYEAQ. The CDR3 sequence is 16 residues long. After removal of 5 bases from V and 1 base from J, the junction contained 9 bases not matched to a gene. The chain's CDR3 is CASSLLAFSGTDTQYF. CDR3 in DNA: TGTGCCAGCAGCCTACTAGCGTTTAGCGGCACAGATACGCAGTATTTT.

The chain combines TRBV25-1 with TRBJ1-3; a possible D gene is TRBD1 (6 bases). The germline V gene has CDR1 MGHDK and CDR2 SYGVNS. This CDR3 comprises 14 residues. V lost 10 bases, J lost 4 bases, and 17 bases lay in between. The CDR3 coding sequence is TGTGCCACCATAGGGGGATCATACGGAAACACCATATATTTT. Its translation: CATIGGSYGNTIYF. Drawing the rest from reference TRBV25-1 and TRBJ1-3, the complete variable domain is EADIYQTPRYLVIGTGKKITLECSQTMGHDKMYWYQQDPGMELHLIHYSYGVNSTEKGDLSSESTVSRIRTEHFPLTLESARPSHTSQYLCATIGGSYGNTIYFGEGSWLTVV.

This clone was observed a single time. The J gene is TRBJ2-7, the V gene TRBV5-4, with D maybe TRBD2 (6 bases). Trimming pared 3 bases from V and 3 bases from J, leaving 16 bases between. Germline values: CDR1 SGHNT, CDR2 YYREEE (reference sequence). The CDR3 is 15 residues long. In DNA form, the CDR3 reads TGTGCCAGCAGCTCCGGACCGGGACTCGGCTACGAGCAGTACTTC. Amino acid sequence: CASSSGPGLGYEQYF.

V is TRBV6-1 and J is TRBJ1-1; no clear D. Germline-derived CDR1 and CDR2 are MNHNS and SASEGT. V gave up 4 bases and J gave up 1 base, with 13 bases separating them. CDR3 length: 15 amino acids. The CDR3 sequence is CASSVQIVRNTEAFF. The CDR3 DNA reads as TGTGCCAGCAGTGTCCAGATCGTCCGGAACACTGAAGCTTTCTTT.